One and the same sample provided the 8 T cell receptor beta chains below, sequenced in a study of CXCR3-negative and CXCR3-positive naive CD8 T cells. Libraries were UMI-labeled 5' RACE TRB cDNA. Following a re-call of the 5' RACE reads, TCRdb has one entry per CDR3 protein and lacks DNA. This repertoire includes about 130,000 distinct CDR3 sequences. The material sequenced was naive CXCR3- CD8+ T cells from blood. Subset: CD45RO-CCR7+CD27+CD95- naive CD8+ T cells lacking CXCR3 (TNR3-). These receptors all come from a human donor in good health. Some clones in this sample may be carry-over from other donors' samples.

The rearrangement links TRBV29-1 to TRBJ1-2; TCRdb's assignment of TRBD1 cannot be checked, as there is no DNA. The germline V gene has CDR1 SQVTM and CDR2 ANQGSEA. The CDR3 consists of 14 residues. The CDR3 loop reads CSVEGTGANYGYTF. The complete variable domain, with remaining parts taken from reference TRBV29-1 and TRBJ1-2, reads SAVISQKPSRDICQRGTSLTIQCQVDSQVTMMFWYRQQPGQSLTLIATANQGSEATYESGFVIDKFPISRPNLTFSTLTVSNMSPEDSSIYLCSVEGTGANYGYTFGSGTRLTVV.

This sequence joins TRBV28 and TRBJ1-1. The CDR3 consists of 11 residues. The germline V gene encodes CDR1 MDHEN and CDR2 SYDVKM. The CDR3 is CASSLGVGAFF.

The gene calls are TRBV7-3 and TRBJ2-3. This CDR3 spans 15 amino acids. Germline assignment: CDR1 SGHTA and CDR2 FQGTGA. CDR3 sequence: CASSSTGTSTDTQYF. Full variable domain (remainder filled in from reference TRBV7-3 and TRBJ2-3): GAGVSQTPSNKVTEKGKYVELRCDPISGHTALYWYRQSLGQGPEFLIYFQGTGAADDSGLPNDRFFAVRPEGSVSTLKIQRTERGDSAVYLCASSSTGTSTDTQYFGPGTRLTVL.

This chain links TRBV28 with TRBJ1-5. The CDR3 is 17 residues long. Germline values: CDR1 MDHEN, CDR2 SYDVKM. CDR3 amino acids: CASSLRAVAASNQPQHF.

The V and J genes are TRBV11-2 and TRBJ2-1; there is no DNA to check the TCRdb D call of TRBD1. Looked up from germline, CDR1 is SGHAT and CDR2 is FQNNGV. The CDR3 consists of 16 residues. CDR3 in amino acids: CASSFFSSGSYNEQFF.

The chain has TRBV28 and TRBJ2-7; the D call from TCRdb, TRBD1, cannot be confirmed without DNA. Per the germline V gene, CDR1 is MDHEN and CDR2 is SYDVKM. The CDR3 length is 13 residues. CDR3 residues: CASRERQGSEQYF. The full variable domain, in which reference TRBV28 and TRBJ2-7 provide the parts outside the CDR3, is DVKVTQSSRYLVKRTGEKVFLECVQDMDHENMFWYRQDPGLGLRLIYFSYDVKMKEKGDIPEGYSVSREKKERFSLILESASTNQTSMYLCASRERQGSEQYFGPGTRLTVT.

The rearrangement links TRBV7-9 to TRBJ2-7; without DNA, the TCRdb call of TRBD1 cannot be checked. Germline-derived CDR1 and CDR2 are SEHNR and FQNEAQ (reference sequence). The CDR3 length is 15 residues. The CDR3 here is CASSDLRDTYSEQYF.

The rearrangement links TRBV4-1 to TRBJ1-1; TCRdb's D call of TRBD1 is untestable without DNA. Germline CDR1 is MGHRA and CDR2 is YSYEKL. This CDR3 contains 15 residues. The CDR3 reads CASSHQTGGFTEAFF.